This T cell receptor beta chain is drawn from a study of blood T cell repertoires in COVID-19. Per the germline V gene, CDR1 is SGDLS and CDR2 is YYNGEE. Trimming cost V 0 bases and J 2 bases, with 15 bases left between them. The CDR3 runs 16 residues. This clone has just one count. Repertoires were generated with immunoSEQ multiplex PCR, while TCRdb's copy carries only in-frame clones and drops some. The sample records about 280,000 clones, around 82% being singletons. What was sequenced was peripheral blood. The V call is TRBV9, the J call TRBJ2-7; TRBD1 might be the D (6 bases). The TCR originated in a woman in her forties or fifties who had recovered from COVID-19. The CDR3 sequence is CASSVAAGATTYEQYF. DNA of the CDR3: TGTGCCAGCAGCGTAGCGGCAGGGGCGACGACCTACGAGCAGTACTTC.